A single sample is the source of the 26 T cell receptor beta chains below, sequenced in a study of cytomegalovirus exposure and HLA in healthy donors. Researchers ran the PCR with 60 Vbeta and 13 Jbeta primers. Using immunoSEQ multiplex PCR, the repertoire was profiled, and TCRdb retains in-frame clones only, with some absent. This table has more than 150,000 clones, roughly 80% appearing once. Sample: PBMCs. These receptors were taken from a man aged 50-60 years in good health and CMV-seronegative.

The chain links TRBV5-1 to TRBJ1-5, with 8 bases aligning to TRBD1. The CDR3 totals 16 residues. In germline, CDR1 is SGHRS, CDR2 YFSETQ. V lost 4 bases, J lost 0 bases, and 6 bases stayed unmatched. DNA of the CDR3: TGCGCCAGCAGCCCGGGACAGGCCCATAGCAATCAGCCCCAGCATTTT. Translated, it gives CASSPGQAHSNQPQHF.

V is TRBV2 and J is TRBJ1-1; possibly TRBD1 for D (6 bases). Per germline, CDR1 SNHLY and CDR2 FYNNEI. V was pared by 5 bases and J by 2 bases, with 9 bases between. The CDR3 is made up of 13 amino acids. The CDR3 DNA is TGTGCCAGCAGTAGACAGGACAACACTGAAGCTTTCTTT. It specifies CASSRQDNTEAFF.

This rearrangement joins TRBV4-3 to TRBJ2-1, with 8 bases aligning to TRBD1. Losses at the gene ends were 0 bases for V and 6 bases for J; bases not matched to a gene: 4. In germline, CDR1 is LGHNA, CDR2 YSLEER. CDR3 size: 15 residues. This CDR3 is CASSQEGTGPNEQFF. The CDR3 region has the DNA TGCGCCAGCAGCCAAGAGGGGACAGGACCCAATGAGCAGTTCTTC.

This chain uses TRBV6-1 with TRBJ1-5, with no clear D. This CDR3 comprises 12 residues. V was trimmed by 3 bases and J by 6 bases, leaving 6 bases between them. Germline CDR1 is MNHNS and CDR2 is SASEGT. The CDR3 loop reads CASSDRVQPQHF. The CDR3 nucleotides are TGTGCCAGCAGTGATAGAGTTCAGCCCCAGCATTTT.

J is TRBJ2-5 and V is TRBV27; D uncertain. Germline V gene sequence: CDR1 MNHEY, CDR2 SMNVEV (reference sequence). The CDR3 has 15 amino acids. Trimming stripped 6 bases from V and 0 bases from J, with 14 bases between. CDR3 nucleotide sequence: TGTGCCAGCAGAAGATTGGCGGCGGACCAAGAGACCCAGTACTTC. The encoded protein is CASRRLAADQETQYF.

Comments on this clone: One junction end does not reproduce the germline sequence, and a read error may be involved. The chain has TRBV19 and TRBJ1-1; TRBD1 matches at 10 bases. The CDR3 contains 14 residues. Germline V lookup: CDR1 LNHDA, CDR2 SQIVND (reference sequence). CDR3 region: CASSLDRGRGEAFF. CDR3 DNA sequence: TGTGCCAGTAGTCTAGACAGGGGGCGAGGAGAAGCTTTCTTT.

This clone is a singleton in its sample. CDR3 region: CASRPSVRGNYNEQFF. As DNA, the CDR3 is TGTGCCAGTAGGCCGTCTGTAAGGGGGAATTACAATGAGCAGTTCTTC. The chain carries TRBV19 and TRBJ2-1; D might be TRBD1 (6 bases). V was cut by 6 bases and J by 4 bases, with 19 bases left in between. The CDR3 sequence is 16 residues long. Germline lookup yields CDR1 LNHDA and CDR2 SQIVND (reference sequence).

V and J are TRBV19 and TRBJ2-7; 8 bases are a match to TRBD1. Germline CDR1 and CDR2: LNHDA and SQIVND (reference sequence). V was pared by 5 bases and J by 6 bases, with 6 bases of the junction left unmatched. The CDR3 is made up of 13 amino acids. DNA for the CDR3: TGTGCCAGTAGTTCCGGACAGGGAACCGAGCAGTACTTC. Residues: CASSSGQGTEQYF.

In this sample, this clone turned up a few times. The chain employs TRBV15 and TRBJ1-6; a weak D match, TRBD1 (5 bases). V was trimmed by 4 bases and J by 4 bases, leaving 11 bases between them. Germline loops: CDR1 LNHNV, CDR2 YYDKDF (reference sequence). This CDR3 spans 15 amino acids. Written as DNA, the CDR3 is TGTGCCACCAGCACGGGGGTAGGATATAATTCACCCCTCCACTTT. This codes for CATSTGVGYNSPLHF.

CDR3 nucleotides: TGTGCCAGCAGCGAACGGGGGAACACCGGGGAGCTGTTTTTT. Translated, it gives CASSERGNTGELFF. This rearrangement joins TRBV7-2 to TRBJ2-2, with D maybe TRBD2 (5 bases). Germline-derived CDR1 and CDR2 are SGHTA and FQGNSA. The CDR3 is made up of 14 amino acids. V was shortened by 5 bases and J by 1 base, with 8 bases between the two germline ends.

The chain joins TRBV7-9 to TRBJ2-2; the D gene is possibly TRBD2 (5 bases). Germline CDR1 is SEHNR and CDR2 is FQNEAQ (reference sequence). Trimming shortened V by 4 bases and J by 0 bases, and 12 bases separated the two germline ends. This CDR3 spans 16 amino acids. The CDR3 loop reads CASSSRTSTNTGELFF. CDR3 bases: TGTGCCAGCAGCTCCCGGACTTCTACGAACACCGGGGAGCTGTTTTTT.

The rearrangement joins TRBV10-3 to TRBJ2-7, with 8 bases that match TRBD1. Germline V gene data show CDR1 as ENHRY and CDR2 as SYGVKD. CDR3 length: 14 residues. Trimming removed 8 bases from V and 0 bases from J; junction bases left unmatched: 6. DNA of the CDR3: TGTGCCATCGGGACAGGAGAAAACTCCTACGAGCAGTACTTC. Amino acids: CAIGTGENSYEQYF.

The CDR3 reads CASSLFDFGTGELFF. In DNA, the CDR3 is TGTGCCAGCAGCTTATTCGATTTCGGGACCGGGGAGCTGTTTTTT. The chain combines TRBV7-9 with TRBJ2-2; no reliable D call. The CDR3 extends over 15 amino acids. Germline-derived CDR1 and CDR2 are SEHNR and FQNEAQ (reference sequence). V lost 2 bases and J lost 5, with 12 bases in between.

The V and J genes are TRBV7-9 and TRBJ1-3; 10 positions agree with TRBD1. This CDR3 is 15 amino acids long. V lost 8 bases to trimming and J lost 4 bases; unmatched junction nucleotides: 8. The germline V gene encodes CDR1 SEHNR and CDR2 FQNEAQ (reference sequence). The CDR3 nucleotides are TGTGCCAGCTCGAGCGAGGGACAGGGGGGAAACACCATATATTTT. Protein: CASSSEGQGGNTIYF.

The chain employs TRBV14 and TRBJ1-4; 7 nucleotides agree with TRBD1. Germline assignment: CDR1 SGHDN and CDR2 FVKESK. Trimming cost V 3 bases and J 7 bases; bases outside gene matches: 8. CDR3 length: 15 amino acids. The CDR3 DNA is TGTGCCAGCAGCCAGATACAGGGGTTAAGTGAAAAACTGTTTTTT. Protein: CASSQIQGLSEKLFF.

The CDR3 reads CAIMPDSVATQYF. The DNA for the CDR3 is TGTGCCATCATGCCGGACTCGGTGGCGACCCAGTACTTC. The V and J genes are TRBV10-3 and TRBJ2-5, with D perhaps TRBD2 (5 bases). This CDR3 comprises 13 residues. V shed 7 bases and J shed 7 bases, with 16 bases lying between them. Germline V gene data show CDR1 as ENHRY and CDR2 as SYGVKD.

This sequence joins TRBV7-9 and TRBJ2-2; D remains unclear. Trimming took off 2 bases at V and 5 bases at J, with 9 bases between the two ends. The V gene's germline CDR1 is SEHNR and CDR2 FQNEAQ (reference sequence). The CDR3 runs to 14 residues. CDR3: CASSLTFSTGELFF. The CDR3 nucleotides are TGTGCCAGCAGCTTAACTTTCTCAACCGGGGAGCTGTTTTTT.

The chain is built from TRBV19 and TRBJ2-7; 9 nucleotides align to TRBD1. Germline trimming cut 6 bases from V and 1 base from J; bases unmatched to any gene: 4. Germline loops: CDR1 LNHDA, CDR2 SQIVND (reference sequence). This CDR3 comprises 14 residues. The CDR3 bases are TGTGCCAGTAGGCCCGGGACAGGGTCCTACGAGCAGTACTTC. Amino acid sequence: CASRPGTGSYEQYF.

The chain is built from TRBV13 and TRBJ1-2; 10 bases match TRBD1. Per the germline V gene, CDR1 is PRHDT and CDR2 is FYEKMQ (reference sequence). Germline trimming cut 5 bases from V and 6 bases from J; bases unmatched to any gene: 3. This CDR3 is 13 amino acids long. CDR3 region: CASSRTGGNGYTF. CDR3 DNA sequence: TGTGCCAGCAGCCGGACAGGGGGGAATGGCTACACCTTC.

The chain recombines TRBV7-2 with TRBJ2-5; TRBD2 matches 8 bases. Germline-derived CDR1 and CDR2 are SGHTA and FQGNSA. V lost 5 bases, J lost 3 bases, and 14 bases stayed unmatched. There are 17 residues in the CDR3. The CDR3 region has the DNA TGTGCCAGCAGCCCGACTAGCGTGAGAAAACTTAAAGAGACCCAGTACTTC. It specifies CASSPTSVRKLKETQYF.

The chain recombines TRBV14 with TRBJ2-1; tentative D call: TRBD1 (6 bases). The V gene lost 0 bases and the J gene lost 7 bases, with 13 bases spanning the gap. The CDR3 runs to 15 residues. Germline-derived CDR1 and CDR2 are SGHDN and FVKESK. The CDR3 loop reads CASSQEGTLVNEQFF. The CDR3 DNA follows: TGTGCCAGCAGCCAAGAGGGGACATTGGTGAATGAGCAGTTCTTC.

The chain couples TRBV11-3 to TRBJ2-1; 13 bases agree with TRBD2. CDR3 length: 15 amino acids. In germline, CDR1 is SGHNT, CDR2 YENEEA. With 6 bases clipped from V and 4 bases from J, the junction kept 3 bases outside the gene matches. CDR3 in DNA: TGTGCCAGCAGTCAACTAGCGGGGGGGTACAATGAGCAGTTCTTC. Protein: CASSQLAGGYNEQFF.

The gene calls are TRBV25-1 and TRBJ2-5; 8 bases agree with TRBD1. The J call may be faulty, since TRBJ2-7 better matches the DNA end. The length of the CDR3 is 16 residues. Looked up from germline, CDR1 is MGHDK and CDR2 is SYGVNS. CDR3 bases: TGTGCCAGCAGTGACCAGCACACGACAGGGGTGAACGAGCAGTACTTC. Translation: CASSDQHTTGVNEQYF.

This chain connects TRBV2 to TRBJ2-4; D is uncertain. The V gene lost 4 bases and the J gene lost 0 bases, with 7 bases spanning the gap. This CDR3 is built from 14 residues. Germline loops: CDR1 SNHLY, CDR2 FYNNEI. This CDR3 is CASSALLAKNIQYF. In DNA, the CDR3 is TGTGCCAGCAGTGCCTTACTAGCCAAAAACATTCAGTACTTC.

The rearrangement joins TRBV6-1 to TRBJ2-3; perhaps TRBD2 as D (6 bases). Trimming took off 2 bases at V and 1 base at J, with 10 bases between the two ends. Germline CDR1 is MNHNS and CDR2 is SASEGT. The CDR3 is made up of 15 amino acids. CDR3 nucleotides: TGTGCCAGCAGTGAATTGGGGGGAGGCACAGATACGCAGTATTTT. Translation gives CASSELGGGTDTQYF.

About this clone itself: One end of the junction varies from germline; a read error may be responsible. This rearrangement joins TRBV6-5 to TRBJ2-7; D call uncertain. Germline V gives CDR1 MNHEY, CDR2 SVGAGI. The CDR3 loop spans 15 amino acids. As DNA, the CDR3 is TGTGCCGGCAGTTACTCGAAACCGAGCTCCTACGAGCAGTACTTC. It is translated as CAGSYSKPSSYEQYF.